The next 10 T cell receptor beta chains were all read from a single sample in a study of T cells after yellow fever vaccination. Each CDR3 protein is one row after TCRdb ran MiXCR on the 5' RACE reads. The data contain approximately 330,000 distinct CDR3 sequences, about an eighth of them singletons. The input for sequencing was CD4+ T cells sorted from PBMCs, taken 15 days after the yellow fever booster vaccination. The receptors derive from a young man who received the YFV17D yellow fever vaccine.

This clonotype was seen ten or more times. The chain carries TRBV5-6 and TRBJ1-6; D ambiguous. This CDR3 has 12 amino acids. Germline-derived CDR1 and CDR2 are SGHDT and YYEEEE. Trimming cost V 3 bases and J 9 bases, with 7 bases left between them. This CDR3 reads CASSSYGSPLHF. The CDR3 DNA follows: TGTGCCAGCAGCTCGTATGGTTCACCCCTCCACTTT. Full variable domain (outside the CDR3, taken from reference TRBV5-6 and TRBJ1-6): DAGVTQSPTHLIKTRGQQVTLRCSPKSGHDTVSWYQQALGQGPQFIFQYYEEEERQRGNFPDRFSGHQFPNYSSELNVNALLLGDSALYLCASSSYGSPLHFGNGTRLTVT.

V and J are TRBV7-9 and TRBJ2-7; 7 bases match TRBD1. This CDR3 is 14 amino acids long. V shed 2 bases and J 5 bases; nucleotides not matched to a gene: 6. Germline V CDR1 and CDR2: SEHNR, FQNEAQ (reference sequence). In nucleotides, the CDR3 is TGTGCCAGCAGCTTAACAGGGGTCGACAACGAGCAGTACTTC. Translated: CASSLTGVDNEQYF.

This clonotype has a handful of counts. The germline gene is not matched at one end of the junction; a read error may be the cause. The chain combines TRBV6-6 with TRBJ1-6; possible D gene TRBD1, 5 bases. Germline V gives CDR1 MNHNY, CDR2 SVGAGI (reference sequence). This CDR3 has 13 amino acids. CDR3 nucleotides: TGTGCCAGCACTTACGGGGCGGATTCACCCCTCCACTTT. Its translation: CASTYGADSPLHF.

In its sample, this clonotype was seen a few times. This chain connects TRBV5-1 to TRBJ2-7, with 12 bases fitting TRBD2. Germline V lookup: CDR1 SGHRS, CDR2 YFSETQ. The CDR3 runs to 19 residues. Losses at the gene ends were 0 bases for V and 0 bases for J; bases not matched to a gene: 10. CDR3 sequence reads: CASSLVTSGGSYSSYEQYF. In DNA form, the CDR3 reads TGCGCCAGCAGCTTGGTTACTAGCGGGGGGTCATATAGCTCCTACGAGCAGTACTTC.

The chain is built from TRBV10-3 and TRBJ1-1, with D hard to call. CDR1 is ENHRY and CDR2 is SYGVKD in the germline V gene. The CDR3 sequence is 13 residues long. The V and J ends lost 3 bases and 0 bases respectively, with 5 bases between them. The CDR3 DNA sequence: TGTGCCATCAGTGATTGGATGAACACTGAAGCTTTCTTT. Protein product: CAISDWMNTEAFF.

V and J are TRBV5-6 and TRBJ2-2; no clear D gene. The CDR3 has 14 amino acids. Trimming shortened V by 1 base and J by 3 bases, and 7 bases separated the two germline ends. Germline lookup yields CDR1 SGHDT and CDR2 YYEEEE. The CDR3 DNA reads TGTGCCAGCAGCTTGAGGGCCCACACCGGGGAGCTGTTTTTT. Its protein is CASSLRAHTGELFF.

Only a few counts were recorded for this clonotype. V and J are TRBV12-3 or TRBV12-4 and TRBJ1-6, with D possibly TRBD1 on 5 matching bases. CDR3 length: 14 amino acids. The V and J ends lost 7 bases and 8 bases respectively, with 15 bases between them. This chain's CDR3 is CASTPQGWDSPLHF. In nucleotides, the CDR3 is TGTGCCAGCACCCCCCAGGGATGGGATTCACCCCTCCACTTT.

The gene calls are TRBV5-1 and TRBJ2-1; 8 bases agree with TRBD2. Trimming at V came to 0 bases and at J to 9 bases, leaving 5 bases not matched to a gene. The CDR3 runs to 14 residues. Germline values: CDR1 SGHRS, CDR2 YFSETQ. The CDR3 is CASSLAGGAGEQFF. The CDR3 nucleotides read TGCGCCAGCAGCTTGGCCGGGGGGGCAGGTGAGCAGTTCTTC.

The chain has TRBV6-2 or TRBV6-3 and TRBJ2-2; perhaps D is TRBD1 or TRBD2 (5 bases each). This CDR3 contains 14 residues. CDR1 is MNHEY, CDR2 SVGEGT, per germline. V gave up 3 bases and J gave up 4 bases, with 9 bases separating them. CDR3 DNA sequence: TGTGCCAGCAGTTATTTGGGGACCACCGGGGAGCTGTTTTTT. Translation: CASSYLGTTGELFF.

This clonotype turned up a few times. The genes are TRBV12-3 or TRBV12-4 and TRBJ1-1; D unclear. Trimming took off 3 bases at V and 11 bases at J, with 19 bases between the two ends. The CDR3 is 14 residues long. This chain's CDR3 is CASSFLRSRSGAFF. The CDR3 coding sequence is TGTGCCAGCAGTTTTTTAAGGAGTCGGTCGGGGGCTTTCTTT.